The clone carrying this T cell receptor beta chain was detected a few times. Its antigen is undetermined. Trimming cost V 1 base and J 4 bases; bases outside gene matches: 6. The CDR3 has 15 amino acids. Germline loops: CDR1 SQVTM, CDR2 ANQGSEA. Unique molecular identifiers were present on the cDNA, and a universal primer site came from template switching. TCRdb re-called the 5' RACE reads through MiXCR, storing one row per CDR3 protein. The top ten hold about 5.6% of the sample, which has about 220,000 distinct CDR3 sequences, approximately 7.8% seen once. This specimen belongs to a study of identical twins. Findings and caveats of the study: There was an excess of low generation probability in the out-of-frame alpha sequences that twins shared. Excess twin sharing in beta out-of-frame sequences was weaker.

These data were also reused for a study on yellow fever vaccine responses in identical twins. According to that study: On the reported evidence, twins' vaccine T cell responses seemed partly convergent and partly personalized.

The source of this sequence is a woman between 18 and 30 years old in good health. V and J are TRBV29-1 and TRBJ2-2; 7 bases match TRBD2. Sequencing was done on a sample of CD8+ T cells sorted from blood. The chain's CDR3 is CSVEGGGSGTGELFF. The CDR3 nucleotides are TGCAGCGTTGAAGGGGGGGGGAGTGGCACCGGGGAGCTGTTTTTT.